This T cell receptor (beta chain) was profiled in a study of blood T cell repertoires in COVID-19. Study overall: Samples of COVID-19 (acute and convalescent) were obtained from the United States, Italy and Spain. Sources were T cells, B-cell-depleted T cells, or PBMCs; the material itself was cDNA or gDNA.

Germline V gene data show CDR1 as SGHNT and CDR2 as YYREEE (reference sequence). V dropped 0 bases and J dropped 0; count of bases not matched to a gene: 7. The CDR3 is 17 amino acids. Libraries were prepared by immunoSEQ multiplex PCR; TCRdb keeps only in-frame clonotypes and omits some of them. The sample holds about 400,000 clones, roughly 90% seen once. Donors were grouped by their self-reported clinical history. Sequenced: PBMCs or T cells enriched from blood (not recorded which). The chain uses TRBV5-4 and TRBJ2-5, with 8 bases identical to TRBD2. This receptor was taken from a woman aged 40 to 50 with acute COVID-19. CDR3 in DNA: TGTGCCAGCAGCTTGGATTCCAGCGGGGGATACCAAGAGACCCAGTACTTC. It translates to CASSLDSSGGYQETQYF.